Listed below are T cell receptor beta chains from one sample, sequenced in a study of T cell repertoires in cytomegalovirus infection. TCRdb itself ran the reads through MiXCR, one entry per CDR3 protein. The sample yields about 450,000 distinct CDR3 sequences, approximately 33% seen once. The sequenced material came from PBMCs. These TCRs come from a human donor in good health (CMV status not recorded). Some clones in this sample may be carry-over from other donors' samples. Both conserved end residues are part of each CDR3. A D gene is named only where the DNA matches it firmly. Size values are once, few and many counts, or a class for expanded clones, and some rows have none.

j_call clone_size d_call cdr3_length v_call cdr3_nt cdr3_aa
TRBJ1-2 many NA 14 TRBV7-9 TGTGCCAGCAGCTTAGGCAGGGAATTATATGGCTACACCTTC CASSLGRELYGYTF
TRBJ1-4 NA TRBD1 14 TRBV7-9 TGTGCCAGCAGCTCACAGGGGGCTAATGAAAAACTGTTTTTT CASSSQGANEKLFF
TRBJ1-5 many NA 14 TRBV7-2 TGTGCCAGCAGCTCTTACAGGGTCAGTCAGCCCCAGCATTTT CASSSYRVSQPQHF
TRBJ1-3 NA TRBD1 15 TRBV25-1 TGTGCCAGCAGGGGACAGGGGGTACTCGGAAACACCATATATTTT CASRGQGVLGNTIYF
TRBJ2-7 few NA 13 TRBV29-1 TGCAGCGTTGACGATGGGATTCCCTACGAGCAGTACTTC CSVDDGIPYEQYF
TRBJ1-3 NA NA 19 TRBV6-1 TGTGCCAGCAGTGACTTGCGTTGGGGCAGAAGATCATCTGGAAACACCATATATTTT CASSDLRWGRRSSGNTIYF
TRBJ1-1 many NA 16 TRBV11-3 TGTGCCAGCAGCCGCCCAGTGACAGTGATGAACACTGAAGCTTTCTTT CASSRPVTVMNTEAFF
TRBJ2-7 NA NA 15 TRBV2 TGTGCCAGCAGTGAATCTCCCTTAAGCTCCTACGAGCAGTACTTC CASSESPLSSYEQYF
TRBJ2-6 NA NA 15 TRBV6-2/TRBV6-3 TGTGCCAGCAGCTACCTCAGTGCTTCGGCCAACGTCCTGACTTTC CASSYLSASANVLTF
TRBJ2-5 NA TRBD1 13 TRBV29-1 TGCAGCATCCGGGACAGGGGGGAAGAGACCCAGTACTTC CSIRDRGEETQYF
TRBJ1-1 many TRBD1 15 TRBV7-8 TGTGCCAGCAGCTCCTACAGGGGAGGGAACACTGAAGCTTTCTTT CASSSYRGGNTEAFF
TRBJ2-3 few TRBD1 15 TRBV7-9 TGTGCCAGCAGCCCTGGACAGGGCCGCACAGATACGCAGTATTTT CASSPGQGRTDTQYF
TRBJ1-1 NA NA 12 TRBV28 TGTGCCAGCATCCGCAGTGTTGGTGAAGCTTTCTTT CASIRSVGEAFF
TRBJ2-3 few NA 15 TRBV4-1 TGCGCCAGCAGCCAAGAAATGGGGAGTACAGATACGCAGTATTTT CASSQEMGSTDTQYF
TRBJ2-7 NA TRBD1 16 TRBV14 TGTGCCAGCAGCGAACTCCCGGACAGGCCCACCTACGAGCAGTACTTC CASSELPDRPTYEQYF
TRBJ1-2 NA TRBD1 14 TRBV29-1 TGCAGCGTTGATCCGGGACAGGGAAACTATGGCTACACCTTC CSVDPGQGNYGYTF
TRBJ1-5 NA TRBD1 16 TRBV4-1 TGCGCAAGCAGCAAAGATGGGACAGGTTTCAATCAGCCCCAGCATTTT CASSKDGTGFNQPQHF
TRBJ2-7 NA TRBD1 15 TRBV6-2/TRBV6-3 TGTGCCAGCAGTTACGACAGGGGGCTAGGTCGCGAGCAGTACTTC CASSYDRGLGREQYF
TRBJ2-5 few NA 16 TRBV7-3 TGTGCCAGCAGCCCCGGCGGGGTCGGGTCGAGAGAGACCCAGTACTTC CASSPGGVGSRETQYF
TRBJ1-1 few NA 14 TRBV5-1 TGCGCCAGCAGCTTTCCGGATTTGAACACTGAAGCTTTCTTT CASSFPDLNTEAFF
TRBJ2-1 many TRBD2 16 TRBV7-8 TGTGCCAGCAGCCCAAGAACTAGCGGGGAGTACAATGAGCAGTTCTTC CASSPRTSGEYNEQFF
TRBJ1-4 NA NA 14 TRBV20-1 TGCAGTGCTAGAGGTCACACAGGAGGCGAAAAACTGTTTTTT CSARGHTGGEKLFF
TRBJ1-4 NA TRBD1 15 TRBV6-6 TGTGCCAGCCAGACAGGGGACGCAACTAATGAAAAACTGTTTTTT CASQTGDATNEKLFF
TRBJ1-1 many NA 12 TRBV7-2 TGTGCCAGCAGCCGTATTAACCGTGAAGCTTTCTTT CASSRINREAFF